The following is a T cell receptor beta chain sequence with its context. Its antigen remains unknown. This record belongs to a study of follicular helper T cells after annual influenza vaccination. Study conclusions and caveats: Change in circulating plasmablasts correlated with ICOS+CD38+ cTfh clonality change. Just about 10-22% of cells analyzed had recovered productive TCRB sequences. Day 7 ICOS+CD38+ clones were most often found later in ICOS-CD38- cTfh cells. Yearly vaccinations repeatedly recalled conserved clonotypes in ICOS+CD38+ cTfh.

The table came from immunoSEQ multiplex PCR; TCRdb's copy has only in-frame clones and leaves some out. Of about 11,000 clones listed, roughly four fifths are singletons. The CDR3 loop spans 13 amino acids. Per the germline V gene, CDR1 is SQVTM and CDR2 is ANQGSEA. The V end lost 4 bases, the J end lost 2 bases, and 10 bases lay between the germline ends. This TCR came from an adult who received the influenza vaccine. J is TRBJ2-3 and V is TRBV29-1; D gene uncertain. The sample in question was CXCR5- memory CD4+ T cells sorted from blood, obtained 6 weeks after influenza vaccination. The CDR3 DNA reads as TGCAGCGTTGCCGGCAGGTACACAGATACGCAGTATTTT. This gives the protein CSVAGRYTDTQYF.